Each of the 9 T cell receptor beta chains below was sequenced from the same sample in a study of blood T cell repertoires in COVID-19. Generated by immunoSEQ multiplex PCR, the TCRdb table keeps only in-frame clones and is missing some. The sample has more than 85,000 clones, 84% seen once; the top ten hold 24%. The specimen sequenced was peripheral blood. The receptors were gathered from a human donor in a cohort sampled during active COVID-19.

CDR3 protein: CASSLSGGANEQFF. The CDR3 DNA reads TGCGCCAGCAGCTTGTCGGGAGGGGCTAATGAGCAGTTCTTC. The V gene is TRBV5-1, the J gene TRBJ2-1; 8 bases map to TRBD2. With V trimmed by 1 base and J by 7 bases, 4 bases remained unmatched. Germline V CDR1 and CDR2: SGHRS, YFSETQ. This CDR3 comprises 14 residues.

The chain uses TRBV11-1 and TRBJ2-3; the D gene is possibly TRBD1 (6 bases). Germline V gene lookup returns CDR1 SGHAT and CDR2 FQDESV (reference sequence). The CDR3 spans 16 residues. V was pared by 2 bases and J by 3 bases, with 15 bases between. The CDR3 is CASSLPRTAYTDTQYF. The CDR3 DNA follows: TGTGCCAGCAGCTTACCCAGGACAGCATATACAGATACGCAGTATTTT.

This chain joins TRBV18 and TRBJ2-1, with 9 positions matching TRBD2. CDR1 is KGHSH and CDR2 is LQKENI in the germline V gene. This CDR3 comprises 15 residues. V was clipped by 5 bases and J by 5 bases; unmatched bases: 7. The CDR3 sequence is CASSLSSGSDNEQFF. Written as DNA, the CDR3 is TGTGCCAGCTCATTGAGTAGCGGGAGCGACAATGAGCAGTTCTTC.

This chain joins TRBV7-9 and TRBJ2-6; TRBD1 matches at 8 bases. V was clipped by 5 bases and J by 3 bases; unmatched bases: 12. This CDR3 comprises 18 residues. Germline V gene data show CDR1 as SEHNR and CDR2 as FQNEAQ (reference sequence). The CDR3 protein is CASSGTGLSVGGANVLTF. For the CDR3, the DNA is TGTGCCAGCAGCGGGACAGGATTATCAGTGGGTGGGGCCAACGTCCTGACTTTC.

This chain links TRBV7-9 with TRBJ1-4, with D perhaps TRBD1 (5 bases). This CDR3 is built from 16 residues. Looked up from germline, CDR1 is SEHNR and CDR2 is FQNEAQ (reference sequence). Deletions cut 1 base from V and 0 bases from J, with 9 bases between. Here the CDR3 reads CASSLGGQATNEKLFF. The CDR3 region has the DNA TGTGCCAGCAGCTTAGGAGGACAAGCAACTAATGAAAAACTGTTTTTT.

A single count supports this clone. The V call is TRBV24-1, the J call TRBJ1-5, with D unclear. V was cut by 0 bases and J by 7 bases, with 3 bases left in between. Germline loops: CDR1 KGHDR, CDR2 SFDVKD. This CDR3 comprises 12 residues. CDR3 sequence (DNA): TGTGCCACCAGTGATTTGGGCCAGCCCCAGCATTTT. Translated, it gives CATSDLGQPQHF.

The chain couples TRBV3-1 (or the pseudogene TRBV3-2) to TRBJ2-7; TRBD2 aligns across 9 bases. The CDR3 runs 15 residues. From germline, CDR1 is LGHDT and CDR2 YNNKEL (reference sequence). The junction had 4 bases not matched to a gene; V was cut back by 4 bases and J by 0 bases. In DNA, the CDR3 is TGTGCCAGCAGCCCTTTAGCGGGAGCCTCCTACGAGCAGTACTTC. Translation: CASSPLAGASYEQYF.

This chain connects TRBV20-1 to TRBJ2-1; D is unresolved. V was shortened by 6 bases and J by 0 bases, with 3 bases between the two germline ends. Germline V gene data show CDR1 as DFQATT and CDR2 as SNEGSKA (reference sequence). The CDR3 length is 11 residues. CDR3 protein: CSAVSYNEQFF. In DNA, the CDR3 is TGCAGTGCCGTCTCCTACAATGAGCAGTTCTTC.

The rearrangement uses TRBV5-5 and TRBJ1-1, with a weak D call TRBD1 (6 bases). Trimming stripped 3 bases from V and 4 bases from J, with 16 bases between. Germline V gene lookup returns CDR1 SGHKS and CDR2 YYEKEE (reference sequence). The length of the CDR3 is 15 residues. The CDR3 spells CASSWGQGASTEAFF. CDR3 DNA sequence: TGTGCCAGCAGCTGGGGGCAGGGAGCAAGCACTGAAGCTTTCTTT.